This T cell receptor beta chain is from a study of Ad26.COV2.S vaccination and SARS-CoV-2 variants (dated by TCRdb to the early 2020s). Some background on the complete study: Sequencing of the TCRbeta repertoire served to evaluate the specificity and breadth of SARS-CoV-2-reactive T cell receptors following Ad26.COV2.S vaccination. The TCR-sequenced set comprised about 32 samples: some 19 Ad26.COV2.S vaccine recipients, 5 placebo recipients and 8 SARS-CoV-2 convalescent individuals. Findings and caveats that apply to the study as a whole: Ad26.COV2.S recipients had higher spike-specific TCR breadth than placebo recipients (P = 0.0014). It was noted by the authors that total T cell responses may have been underestimated by the TCR breadth and depth analyses. Vaccine and placebo recipients had similar non-spike TCR breadth, a finding consistent with the vaccine containing only spike. After vaccination, spike-specific CD8+ and CD4+ T cell responses were reported to show substantial breadth.

CDR1 and CDR2 are drawn from the germline V gene: KGHDR, SFDVKD. From the cysteine up to the phenylalanine, the CDR3 has a length of 16 residues. Only the CDR3 part of the read is kept: 48 bases, read in frame from the first base. The junction shows trimming of 3 bases on V and 7 bases on J, and the gene matches do not reach 6 bases of it. The immunoSEQ Assay was the method used to sequence TCRbeta CDR3 regions. After extraction, genomic DNA underwent amplification by bias-controlled multiplex PCR, followed by high-throughput sequencing. As for the authors' bioinformatics: To quantify the absolute abundance of each unique TCRbeta CDR3 region, sequences were collapsed and filtered. T cell fraction was estimated by normalization of TCRbeta template counts to usable DNA, with usable DNA being measured through amplification of reference genes present in all nucleated cells. Repertoire TCRs were annotated as SARS-CoV-2-specific when V gene, CDR3 amino acid sequence and J gene were exactly matched to a known reactive TCR set. The reference SARS-CoV-2 TCR set was obtained from MIRA and was filtered for enrichment in COVID-19-positive ImmuneCODE repertoires, whereby public or cross-reactive TCRs were removed. Based on the MIRA antigens, annotated TCRs were further analysed at the level of specific ORF or position within ORF. Breadth was defined as annotated unique rearrangements over total unique productive rearrangements; depth was the summed frequency of those rearrangements. Group comparisons of TCR breadth used two-sided Wilcoxon rank-sum tests. TCRdb obtained this table from immuneACCESS and retained in-frame rearrangements with V and J assigned. These tables miss some clones; where compared with another copy, unresolved V genes account for less than half of the shortfall, and the remainder is unexplained. The DNA was the basis for D and trimming; V, J and clone size are from that table. Here the sample has about 350,000 clones; roughly nine tenths occur a single time. The ten largest clonotypes hold 3.9% of the sample.

As for this clone: Its antigen is not yet known. Base qualities were left out, and no much larger clone turns up one base away.

The sample's time point label, decoded: individuals recovered from natural SARS-CoV-2 infection. This clonotype was obtained from a human donor who had recovered from COVID-19. The sample in question was peripheral blood, obtained after recovery from COVID-19. The chain is made from TRBV24-1 and TRBJ2-1; 12 junctional bases match TRBD1. The CDR3 amino acid sequence is: CATSDPGQGASNEQFF. The DNA sequence is given as TGTGCCACCAGTGATCCGGGACAGGGGGCTTCAAATGAGCAGTTCTTC.